The 12 T cell receptor beta chains below all came from one sample that was sequenced in a study of blood T cells in healthy people across ages. A J-beta primer mix and a sample-barcoded 5' primer were used in a second PCR of roughly 6 to 12 cycles. Using its own MiXCR run on the 5' RACE reads, TCRdb lists one record per CDR3 protein. The sample contains 800,000 to 950,000 distinct CDR3 sequences, about 27% of which appear only once. The same specimen was also included in a second study, on T cells of mothers and their children.

Material: blood. Receptor source: a woman aged 40-49 years in good health.

The chain uses TRBV20-1 and TRBJ2-4, with TRBD1 identical over 8 bases. The J call may be wrong; the DNA end is better matched by TRBJ2-7. The CDR3 sequence is 12 residues long. CDR1 is DFQATT and CDR2 is SNEGSKA in the germline V gene (reference sequence). In DNA form, the CDR3 reads TGCAGTGCGACGAGGACAGGGCGCGAGCAGTACTTC. Translating it yields CSATRTGREQYF.

The sample holds many counts of this clonotype. The chain recombines TRBV12-3 or TRBV12-4 with TRBJ2-3; 12 bases map to TRBD2. V was pared by 5 bases and J by 0 bases, with 0 bases of the junction left unmatched. The CDR3 extends over 15 amino acids. CDR3 in DNA: TGTGCCAGCAGTGGACTAGCGGGAAGCACAGATACGCAGTATTTT. It is translated as CASSGLAGSTDTQYF.

The J gene is TRBJ2-3, the V gene TRBV20-1; D is tentatively TRBD1 or TRBD2 (7 bases each). CDR1 is DFQATT, CDR2 SNEGSKA, per germline (reference sequence). The germline V and J ends were trimmed by 4 bases and 1 base, with 18 bases remaining between them. The CDR3 loop spans 16 amino acids. The CDR3: CSATQQGRAGTDTQYF. The CDR3 DNA reads TGCAGTGCTACTCAACAGGGGAGGGCCGGCACAGATACGCAGTATTTT.

This clonotype came up many times. The chain has TRBV7-9 and TRBJ2-3, with D possibly TRBD2 on 5 matching bases. Germline CDR1 reads SEHNR; CDR2 reads FQNEAQ (reference sequence). Trimming removed 5 bases at V and 0 bases at J, with 18 bases between. This CDR3 comprises 17 residues. CDR3 loop: CASSPPHKGVSTDTQYF. The CDR3 coding sequence is TGTGCCAGCAGCCCCCCCCACAAGGGAGTGAGCACAGATACGCAGTATTTT.

This clonotype has just one count. V gene TRBV18 combines with J gene TRBJ2-3; 10 bases agree with TRBD2. Unmatched junction bases numbered 7, after V lost 0 bases and J lost 4 bases. The CDR3 has 17 residues. From germline, CDR1 is KGHSH and CDR2 LQKENI. The CDR3 DNA reads TGTGCCAGCTCACCACCGAAAGCGGGGGGGTTCGCAGATACGCAGTATTTT. Amino acids: CASSPPKAGGFADTQYF.

This clonotype was seen many times. Germline and junction disagree at one end, which may indicate a read error. The CDR3 bases are TGCGCCAGCAGCCTAGCGGGGGGGCGGGCAGATACGCAGTATTTT. Translating gives CASSLAGGRADTQYF. J is TRBJ2-3 and V is TRBV7-3, with 12 positions matching TRBD2. The length of the CDR3 is 15 residues. Germline V lookup: CDR1 SGHTA, CDR2 FQGTGA.

J is TRBJ2-1 and V is TRBV5-1, with unresolved D. The germline V gene has CDR1 SGHRS and CDR2 YFSETQ. The CDR3 has 15 residues. Trimming removed 0 bases at V and 8 bases at J, with 15 bases between. CDR3 sequence (DNA): TGCGCCAGCAGCTTGGGCCCGCCGACCAGCGATGAGCAGTTCTTC. Translating it yields CASSLGPPTSDEQFF.

The V call is TRBV28, the J call TRBJ2-3; D gene uncertain. This CDR3 has 14 residues. V was trimmed by 3 bases and J by 2 bases, leaving 9 bases between them. Germline-derived CDR1 and CDR2 are MDHEN and SYDVKM. Written as DNA, the CDR3 is TGTGCCAGCAGTTTGGGGTCAGCCACAGATACGCAGTATTTT. It translates to CASSLGSATDTQYF.

The chain carries TRBV24-1 and TRBJ1-6; perhaps TRBD1 as D (5 bases). This CDR3 has 15 residues. CDR1 KGHDR and CDR2 SFDVKD come from the germline V gene. Trimming pared 4 bases from V and 8 bases from J, leaving 14 bases between. Here the CDR3 reads CATSDSGTADSPLHF. DNA for the CDR3: TGTGCCACCAGTGACTCGGGGACCGCTGATTCACCCCTCCACTTT.

The table lists this clonotype with a few counts. This chain connects TRBV11-2 to TRBJ2-1; TRBD2 agrees at 8 bases. The germline V gene has CDR1 SGHAT and CDR2 FQNNGV. CDR3 size: 18 residues. V dropped 1 base and J dropped 1; count of bases not matched to a gene: 9. CDR3 nucleotides: TGTGCCAGCAGCTTAGCCGGGGGAGTAGCGGGGTCCTACAATGAGCAGTTCTTC. This sequence encodes CASSLAGGVAGSYNEQFF.

This clonotype has ten or more counts. This rearrangement joins TRBV2 to TRBJ2-1; D is unclear. Looked up from germline, CDR1 is SNHLY and CDR2 is FYNNEI. This CDR3 contains 11 residues. Trimming took off 8 bases at V and 7 bases at J, with 9 bases between the two ends. CDR3 nucleotides: TGTGCCAGCGGACCCGAAAATGAGCAGTTCTTC. The encoded protein is CASGPENEQFF. The full variable domain, with the rest looked up from reference TRBV2 and TRBJ2-1, is EPEVTQTPSHQVTQMGQEVILRCVPISNHLYFYWYRQILGQKVEFLVSFYNNEISEKSEIFDDQFSVERPDGSNFTLKIRSTKLEDSAMYFCASGPENEQFFGPGTRLTVL.

This chain uses TRBV5-1 with TRBJ1-1, with a weak D call TRBD1 (5 bases). The CDR3 spans 16 residues. Trimming cost V 1 base and J 3 bases, with 16 bases left between them. Germline-derived CDR1 and CDR2 are SGHRS and YFSETQ. CDR3 in amino acids: CASSLNTGVIYTEAFF. CDR3 coding DNA: TGCGCCAGCAGCTTGAATACGGGGGTAATATACACTGAAGCTTTCTTT. The full variable domain, completed using reference TRBV5-1 and TRBJ1-1, is KAGVTQTPRYLIKTRGQQVTLSCSPISGHRSVSWYQQTPGQGLQFLFEYFSETQRNKGNFPGRFSGRQFSNSRSEMNVSTLELGDSALYLCASSLNTGVIYTEAFFGQGTRLTVV.